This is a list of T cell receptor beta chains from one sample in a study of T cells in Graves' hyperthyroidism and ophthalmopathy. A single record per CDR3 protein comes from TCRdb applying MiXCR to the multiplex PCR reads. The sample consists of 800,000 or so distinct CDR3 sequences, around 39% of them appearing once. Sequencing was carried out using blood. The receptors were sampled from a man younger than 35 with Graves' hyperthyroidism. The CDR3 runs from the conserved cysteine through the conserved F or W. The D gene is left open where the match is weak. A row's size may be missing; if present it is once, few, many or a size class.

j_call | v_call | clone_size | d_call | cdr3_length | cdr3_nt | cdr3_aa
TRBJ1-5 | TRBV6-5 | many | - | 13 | TGTGCCAGTAGTCCTTATAGCAATCAGCCCCAGCATTTT | CASSPYSNQPQHF
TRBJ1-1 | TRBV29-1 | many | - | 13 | TGCAGCGTTGAATCAGGGGCTACCACTGAAGCTTTCTTT | CSVESGATTEAFF
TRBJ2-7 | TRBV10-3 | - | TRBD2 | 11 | TGTGCCATCAGTGGGGCGGGAGCACAGTACTTC | CAISGAGAQYF
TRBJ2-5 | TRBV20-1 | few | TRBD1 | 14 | TGCAGTGCTAGTGAGACAGGGGCCCTGGGGACCCAGTACTTC | CSASETGALGTQYF
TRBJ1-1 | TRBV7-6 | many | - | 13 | TGTGCCAGCAGCCTAGAGACGGGCACTGAAGCTTTCTTT | CASSLETGTEAFF
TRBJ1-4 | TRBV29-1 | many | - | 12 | TGCAGCGTTGGACAGCCTAATGAAAAACTGTTTTTT | CSVGQPNEKLFF
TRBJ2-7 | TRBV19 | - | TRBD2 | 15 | TGTGCCAGTAGTATGGGACTAGCTGAGACCTACGAGCAGTACTTC | CASSMGLAETYEQYF
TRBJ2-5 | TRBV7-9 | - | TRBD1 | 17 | TGTGCCAGCAGCTTAGATCGATGGGGACAGGGGGAAGAGACCCAGTACTTC | CASSLDRWGQGEETQYF
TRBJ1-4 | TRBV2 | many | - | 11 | TGTGCCAGCCGGGGGCCCGAAAAACTGTTTTTT | CASRGPEKLFF
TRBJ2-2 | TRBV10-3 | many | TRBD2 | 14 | TGTGCCACAGCTAGCGGGAGGGACACCGGGGAGCTGTTTTTT | CATASGRDTGELFF